These 19 T cell receptor beta chains were sequenced from one sample in a study of T cell responses to AZD1222 COVID-19 vaccine. The repertoire was sequenced with immunoSEQ multiplex PCR; TCRdb's copy has only in-frame clones and lacks some. The table lists some 120,000 clones, 80% to 90% of them singletons. The specimen was peripheral blood, collected 28 days after the second AZD1222 dose. The source of these receptors is an adult who received the AZD1222 COVID-19 vaccine.

The chain carries TRBV5-4 and TRBJ1-6, with 9 bases fitting TRBD1. J gave up 9 bases and V 1 base, and 5 bases lay outside the gene matches. The CDR3 has 15 amino acids. CDR1 and CDR2 (germline): SGHNT, YYREEE (reference sequence). The CDR3 DNA reads as TGTGCCAGCAGCTTGCAGACAGGGGGTATTTCACCCCTCCACTTT. This gives the protein CASSLQTGGISPLHF.

V and J are TRBV30 and TRBJ2-1, with a possible D match to TRBD2 (5 bases). CDR3 length equals 13 residues. V was trimmed by 0 bases and J by 10 bases, leaving 13 bases between them. Germline V gives CDR1 GTSNPN, CDR2 SVGIG (reference sequence). This CDR3 is CAWSVLAQREQFF. The DNA of the CDR3 is TGTGCCTGGAGTGTATTGGCCCAGCGGGAGCAGTTCTTC.

The chain combines TRBV13 with TRBJ1-2, with D possibly being TRBD1 (5 bases). Germline loops: CDR1 PRHDT, CDR2 FYEKMQ (reference sequence). Trimming took 0 bases from V and 5 from J, leaving 10 bases between them. The CDR3 is 14 amino acids. CDR3 in DNA: TGTGCCAGCAGCTTAGGCCGAGCAGGGTATGGCTACACCTTC. Its protein product is CASSLGRAGYGYTF. The whole variable domain, remainder taken from reference TRBV13 and TRBJ1-2, is AAGVIQSPRHLIKEKRETATLKCYPIPRHDTVYWYQQGPGQDPQFLISFYEKMQSDKGSIPDRFSAQQFSDYHSELNMSSLELGDSALYFCASSLGRAGYGYTFGSGTRLTVV.

In its sample, this clone was seen once. The genes are TRBV7-3 and TRBJ1-1, with D unclear. The V gene lost 0 bases and the J gene lost 0 bases, with 2 bases spanning the gap. Germline V lookup: CDR1 SGHTA, CDR2 FQGTGA. CDR3 size: 13 residues. CDR3 coding DNA: TGTGCCAGCAGCTTAACGGTGAACACTGAAGCTTTCTTT. Amino acids: CASSLTVNTEAFF.

CDR3: CASSRSGGAGDTQYF. In nucleotides, the CDR3 is TGTGCCAGCAGTCGTAGCGGGGGGGCCGGAGATACGCAGTATTTT. The V call is TRBV27, the J call TRBJ2-3; 11 bases match TRBD2. Germline-derived CDR1 and CDR2 are MNHEY and SMNVEV (reference sequence). The CDR3 covers 15 residues. Unmatched junction bases numbered 6, after V lost 5 bases and J lost 5 bases.

The chain recombines TRBV3-1 (or the pseudogene TRBV3-2) with TRBJ1-2, with a weak D call TRBD1 (5 bases). The germline V gene has CDR1 LGHDT and CDR2 YNNKEL (reference sequence). There are 15 residues in the CDR3. V gave up 5 bases and J gave up 4 bases, with 17 bases separating them. As DNA, the CDR3 is TGTGCCAGCAGCGAAGGAACGGGACGAAGCTATGGCTACACCTTC. This encodes CASSEGTGRSYGYTF.

The rearrangement uses TRBV4-2 and TRBJ2-7, with D unresolved. The CDR3 extends over 14 amino acids. V shed 1 base and J shed 3 bases, with 10 bases lying between them. Germline loops: CDR1 LGHNA, CDR2 YNFKEQ. This CDR3 reads CASSQGMAGYEQYF. In DNA, the CDR3 is TGTGCCAGCAGCCAAGGGATGGCAGGCTACGAGCAGTACTTC.

This clone was found once. This rearrangement joins TRBV4-1 to TRBJ1-6; D may be TRBD1 (5 bases). The CDR3 has 12 residues. Per the germline V gene, CDR1 is MGHRA and CDR2 is YSYEKL. Trimming took off 6 bases at V and 10 bases at J, with 10 bases between the two ends. The CDR3 nucleotides are TGCGCCAGCAGTCTCCAGGGATCACCCCTCCACTTT. Translating it yields CASSLQGSPLHF.

The chain links TRBV5-1 to TRBJ1-3, with D possibly TRBD1 on 5 matching bases. Looked up from germline, CDR1 is SGHRS and CDR2 is YFSETQ. The V end was cut by 0 bases, the J end by 0 bases, with 7 bases between. The CDR3 runs 15 residues. The DNA of the CDR3 is TGCGCCAGCAGCTTGGAGGGGAGCTCTGGAAACACCATATATTTT. Residues: CASSLEGSSGNTIYF.

The chain recombines TRBV6-2 or TRBV6-3 with TRBJ1-1; TRBD1 agrees at 9 bases. The germline V gene has CDR1 MNHEY and CDR2 SVGEGT. The V segment lost 5 bases and the J segment 6 bases; nucleotides outside the gene matches: 7. This CDR3 region has 14 residues. CDR3 in DNA: TGTGCCAGCAGTCTACAGGGGGCAATCGCTGAAGCTTTCTTT. It codes for CASSLQGAIAEAFF.

This chain connects TRBV6-5 to TRBJ1-1; D remains unclear. The CDR3 covers 14 residues. Germline values: CDR1 MNHEY, CDR2 SVGAGI. The V end lost 7 bases, the J end lost 4 bases, and 16 bases lay between the germline ends. The CDR3, as DNA: TGTGCCAGCACCAAAGCTAATCGGGCCACTGAAGCTTTCTTT. Protein product: CASTKANRATEAFF.

V usage is TRBV18 and J usage is TRBJ1-2; possible D gene TRBD1, 5 bases. The CDR3 is 15 residues long. CDR1 is KGHSH and CDR2 is LQKENI in the germline V gene. V was clipped by 4 bases and J by 6 bases, with 18 bases between them. The CDR3 sequence is CASSLRDESGHGYTF. CDR3 DNA sequence: TGTGCCAGCTCACTCCGGGACGAATCGGGCCATGGCTACACCTTC.

The chain carries TRBV15 and TRBJ1-2, with a possible D match to TRBD1 (6 bases). The CDR3 has 14 residues. Trimming shortened V by 3 bases and J by 3 bases, and 11 bases separated the two germline ends. Germline assignment: CDR1 LNHNV and CDR2 YYDKDF (reference sequence). In DNA, the CDR3 is TGTGCCACCAGCAGCGGACAGCCCGACTATGGCTACACCTTC. Protein product: CATSSGQPDYGYTF.

The V call is TRBV28, the J call TRBJ1-5; D is unresolved. CDR1 is MDHEN, CDR2 SYDVKM, per germline. V was clipped by 4 bases and J by 4 bases, with 8 bases between them. There are 13 residues in the CDR3. The CDR3 here is CASSSDGNQPQHF. CDR3 DNA: TGTGCCAGCAGTTCGGACGGGAATCAGCCCCAGCATTTT.

This clone was detected only a few times. The V and J genes are TRBV24-1 and TRBJ2-2; 9 bases map to TRBD1. Germline V gives CDR1 KGHDR, CDR2 SFDVKD. CDR3 length: 16 residues. Trimming at V came to 3 bases and at J to 1 base, leaving 2 bases not matched to a gene. The DNA for the CDR3 is TGTGCCACCAGTGATATGGGACAGGGGAACACCGGGGAGCTGTTTTTT. This gives the protein CATSDMGQGNTGELFF.

The gene calls are TRBV9 and TRBJ2-3, with a weak D call TRBD2 (5 bases). The V and J ends lost 4 bases and 4 bases respectively, with 16 bases between them. CDR1 and CDR2 from the germline V gene are SGDLS and YYNGEE. The CDR3 runs 15 residues. The CDR3 coding sequence is TGTGCCAGCAGCCCCTGGACTCCCCCCGCAGATACGCAGTATTTT. This encodes CASSPWTPPADTQYF.

The V call is TRBV7-8, the J call TRBJ2-5; no definite D call. V was pared by 0 bases and J by 1 base, with 9 bases between. Germline V gives CDR1 SGHVS, CDR2 FQNEAQ. The CDR3 sequence is 15 residues long. The CDR3 DNA sequence: TGTGCCAGCAGCTTAGCGCCCTACAGCCAAGAGACCCAGTACTTC. Its protein product is CASSLAPYSQETQYF.

The CDR3 coding sequence is TGTGCCACCAGCGCACCGGACAGGGGGAATGAAAAACTGTTTTTT. Translated: CATSAPDRGNEKLFF. The chain is built from TRBV15 and TRBJ1-4; 10 bases align to TRBD1. CDR1 and CDR2 from the germline V gene are LNHNV and YYDKDF (reference sequence). The V segment lost 5 bases and the J segment 5 bases; nucleotides outside the gene matches: 5. CDR3 length equals 15 residues.

The gene calls are TRBV5-1 and TRBJ2-7, with unresolved D. Trimming stripped 4 bases from V and 0 bases from J, with 11 bases between. The CDR3 extends over 14 amino acids. CDR1 SGHRS and CDR2 YFSETQ come from the germline V gene. The CDR3 DNA reads as TGCGCCAGCAGCACGGTGGCAGGCTCCTACGAGCAGTACTTC. Its protein product is CASSTVAGSYEQYF.